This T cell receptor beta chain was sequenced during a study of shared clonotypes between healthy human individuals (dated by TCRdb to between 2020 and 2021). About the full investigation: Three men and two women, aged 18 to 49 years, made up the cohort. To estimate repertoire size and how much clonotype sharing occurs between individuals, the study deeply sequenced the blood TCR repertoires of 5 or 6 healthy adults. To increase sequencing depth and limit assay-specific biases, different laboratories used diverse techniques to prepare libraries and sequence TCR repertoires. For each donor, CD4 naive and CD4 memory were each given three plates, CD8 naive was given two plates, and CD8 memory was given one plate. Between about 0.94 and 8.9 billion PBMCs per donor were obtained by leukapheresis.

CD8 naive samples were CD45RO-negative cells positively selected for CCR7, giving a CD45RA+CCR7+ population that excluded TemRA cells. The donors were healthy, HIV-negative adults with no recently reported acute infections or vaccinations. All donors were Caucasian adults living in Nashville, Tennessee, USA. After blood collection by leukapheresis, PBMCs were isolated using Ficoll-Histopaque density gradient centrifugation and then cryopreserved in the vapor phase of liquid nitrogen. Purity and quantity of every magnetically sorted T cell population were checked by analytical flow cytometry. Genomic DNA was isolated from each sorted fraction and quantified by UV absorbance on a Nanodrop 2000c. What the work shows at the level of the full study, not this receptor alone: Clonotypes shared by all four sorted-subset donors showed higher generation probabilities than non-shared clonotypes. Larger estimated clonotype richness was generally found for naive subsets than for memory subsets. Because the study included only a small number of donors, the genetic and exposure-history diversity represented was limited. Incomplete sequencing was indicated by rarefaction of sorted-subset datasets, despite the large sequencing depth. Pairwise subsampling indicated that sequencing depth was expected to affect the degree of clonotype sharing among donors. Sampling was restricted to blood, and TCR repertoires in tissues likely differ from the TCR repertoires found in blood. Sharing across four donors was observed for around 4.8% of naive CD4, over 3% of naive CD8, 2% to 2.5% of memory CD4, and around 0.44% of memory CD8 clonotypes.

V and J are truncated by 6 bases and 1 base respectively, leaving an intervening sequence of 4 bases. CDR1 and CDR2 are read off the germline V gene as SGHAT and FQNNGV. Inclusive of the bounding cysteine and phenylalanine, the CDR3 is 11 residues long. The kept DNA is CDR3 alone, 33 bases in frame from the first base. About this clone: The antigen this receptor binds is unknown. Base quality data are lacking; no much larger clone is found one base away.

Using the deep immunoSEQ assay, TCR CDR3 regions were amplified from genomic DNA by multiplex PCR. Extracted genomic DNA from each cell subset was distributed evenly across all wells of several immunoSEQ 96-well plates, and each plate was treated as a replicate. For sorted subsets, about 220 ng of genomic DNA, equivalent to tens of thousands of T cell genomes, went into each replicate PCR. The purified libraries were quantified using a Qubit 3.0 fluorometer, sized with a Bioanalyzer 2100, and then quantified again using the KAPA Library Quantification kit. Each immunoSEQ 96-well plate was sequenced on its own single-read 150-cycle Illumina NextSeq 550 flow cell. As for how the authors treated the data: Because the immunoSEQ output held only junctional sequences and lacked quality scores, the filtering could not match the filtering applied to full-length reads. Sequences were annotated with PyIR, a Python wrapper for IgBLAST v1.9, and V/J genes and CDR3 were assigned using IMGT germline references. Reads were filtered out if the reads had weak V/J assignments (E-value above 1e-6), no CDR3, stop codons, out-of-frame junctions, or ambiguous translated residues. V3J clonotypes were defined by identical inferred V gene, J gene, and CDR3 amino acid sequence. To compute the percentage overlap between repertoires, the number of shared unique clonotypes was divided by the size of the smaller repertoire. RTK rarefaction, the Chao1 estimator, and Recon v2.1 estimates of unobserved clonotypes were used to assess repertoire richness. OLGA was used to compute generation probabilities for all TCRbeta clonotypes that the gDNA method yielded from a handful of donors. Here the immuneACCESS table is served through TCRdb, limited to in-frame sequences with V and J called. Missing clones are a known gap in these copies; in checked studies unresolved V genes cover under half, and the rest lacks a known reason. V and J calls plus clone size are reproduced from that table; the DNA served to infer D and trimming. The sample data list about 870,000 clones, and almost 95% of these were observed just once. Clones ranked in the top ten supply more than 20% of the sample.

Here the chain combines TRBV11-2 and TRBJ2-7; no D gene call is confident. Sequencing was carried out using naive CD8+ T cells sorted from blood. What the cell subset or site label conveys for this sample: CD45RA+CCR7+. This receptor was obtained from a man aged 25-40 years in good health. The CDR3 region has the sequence CASRVSYEQYF. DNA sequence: TGTGCCAGCAGGGTATCCTACGAGCAGTACTTC.